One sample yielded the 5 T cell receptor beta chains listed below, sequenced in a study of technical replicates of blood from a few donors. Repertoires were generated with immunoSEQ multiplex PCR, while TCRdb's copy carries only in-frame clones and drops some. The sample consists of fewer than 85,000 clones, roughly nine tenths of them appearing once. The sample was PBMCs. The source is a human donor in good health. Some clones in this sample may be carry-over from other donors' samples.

In DNA form, the CDR3 reads TGTGCCTGGATTGGACTAGCGGGAGTTGGTGAGCAGTTCTTC. This encodes CAWIGLAGVGEQFF. V is TRBV30 and J is TRBJ2-1; the match to TRBD2 covers 13 bases. Germline V CDR1 and CDR2: GTSNPN, SVGIG (reference sequence). The CDR3 is 14 amino acids. The trim removed 4 bases at V and 9 bases at J, leaving 6 bases unmatched.

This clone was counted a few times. The CDR3 DNA sequence: TGTGCTAGTGGTTTGCAGGGGCTAGACTACGAGCAGTACTTC. Its translation is CASGLQGLDYEQYF. The V gene is TRBV12-5, the J gene TRBJ2-7, with a tentative D call TRBD1 (6 bases). This CDR3 region has 14 residues. Germline V CDR1 and CDR2: LGHNT, FRNRAP. The V end lost 2 bases, the J end lost 3 bases, and 11 bases lay between the germline ends. Variable domain in full (rest from reference TRBV12-5 and TRBJ2-7): DARVTQTPRHKVTEMGQEVTMRCQPILGHNTVFWYRQTMMQGLELLAYFRNRAPLDDSGMPKDRFSAEMPDATLATLKIQPSEPRDSAVYFCASGLQGLDYEQYFGPGTRLTVT.

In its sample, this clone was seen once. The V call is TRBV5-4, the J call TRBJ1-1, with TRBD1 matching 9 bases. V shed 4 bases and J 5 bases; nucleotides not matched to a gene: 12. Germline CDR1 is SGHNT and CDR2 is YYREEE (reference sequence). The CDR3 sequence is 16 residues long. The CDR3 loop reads CASSPSRDRVDTEAFF. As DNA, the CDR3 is TGTGCCAGCAGCCCGTCTAGGGACAGGGTAGATACTGAAGCTTTCTTT.

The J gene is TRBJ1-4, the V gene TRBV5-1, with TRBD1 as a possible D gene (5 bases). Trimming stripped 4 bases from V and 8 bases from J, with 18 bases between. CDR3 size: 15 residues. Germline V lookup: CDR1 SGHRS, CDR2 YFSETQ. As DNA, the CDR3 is TGCGCCAGCAGCGCCGGAGGGGCCCGGGCGGAAAAACTGTTTTTT. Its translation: CASSAGGARAEKLFF.

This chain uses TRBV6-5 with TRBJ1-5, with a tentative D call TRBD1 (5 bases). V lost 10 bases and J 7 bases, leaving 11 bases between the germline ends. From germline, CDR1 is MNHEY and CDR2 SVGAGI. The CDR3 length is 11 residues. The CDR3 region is CATGASQPQHF. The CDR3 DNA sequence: TGTGCCACTGGGGCCTCACAGCCCCAGCATTTT.